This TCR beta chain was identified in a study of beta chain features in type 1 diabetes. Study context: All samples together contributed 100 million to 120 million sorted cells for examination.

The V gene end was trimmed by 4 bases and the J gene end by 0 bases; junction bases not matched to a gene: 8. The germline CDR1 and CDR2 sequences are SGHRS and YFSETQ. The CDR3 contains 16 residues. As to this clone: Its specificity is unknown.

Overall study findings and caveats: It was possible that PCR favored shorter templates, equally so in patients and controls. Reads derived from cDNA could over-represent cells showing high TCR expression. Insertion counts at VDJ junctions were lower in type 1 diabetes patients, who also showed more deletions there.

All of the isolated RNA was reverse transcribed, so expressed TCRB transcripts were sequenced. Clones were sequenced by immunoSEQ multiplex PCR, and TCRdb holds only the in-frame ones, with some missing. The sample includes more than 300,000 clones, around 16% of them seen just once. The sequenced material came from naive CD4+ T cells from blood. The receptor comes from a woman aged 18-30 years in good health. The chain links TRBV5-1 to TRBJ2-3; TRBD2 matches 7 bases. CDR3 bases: TGCGCCAGCAGCCCCGTACTAGCGCCTAGCACAGATACGCAGTATTTT. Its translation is CASSPVLAPSTDTQYF.